This paragraph reports one TCR beta chain. Libraries were prepared by immunoSEQ multiplex PCR; TCRdb keeps only in-frame clonotypes and omits some of them. The repertoire consists of approximately 200,000 clones, with 75% to 90% occurring once and the leading ten covering under 3.5%. This sample is part of a study of blood T cell repertoires in COVID-19. CDR1 is LNHNV, CDR2 YYDKDF, per germline (reference sequence). V dropped 1 base and J dropped 7; count of bases not matched to a gene: 9. The CDR3 is 16 amino acids. The TCR originated in a man younger than 45 with COVID-19, enrolled during active disease. This chain joins TRBV15 and TRBJ2-1, with TRBD2 matching over 8 bases. The sample consisted of peripheral blood. CDR3: CATSRASSGRMNEQFF. The CDR3 DNA reads as TGTGCCACCAGCAGAGCCTCCAGCGGGAGAATGAATGAGCAGTTCTTC.